The present entry profiles one TCR beta chain with its context. The entry originates in a study of blood T cell repertoires in COVID-19. Study-level information: Donors in the United States, Italy and Spain gave samples during acute or convalescent COVID-19. From T cells, B-cell-depleted T cells, or PBMCs came the material, which was cDNA or gDNA.

Original processing methods: Using reference gene primer amplification, nucleated cell counts were estimated. Sequencing used immunoSEQ multiplex PCR; TCRdb keeps in-frame clones, though not all of them. D and trimming come from the DNA, and the V and J calls and clone size come from that table. The data hold roughly 270,000 clones, with around 84% observed a single time. This CDR3 has 14 amino acids. The V gene end was trimmed by 6 bases and the J gene end by 1 base; junction bases not matched to a gene: 4. Germline CDR1 is MNHEY and CDR2 is SVGAGI. Up to 2 weeks before entering the study, exposed participants had met a COVID-19 case.

This receptor was obtained from a man aged 35 to 55 who had been exposed to COVID-19. The specimen sequenced was PBMCs or T cells enriched from blood (not recorded which). This chain uses TRBV6-5 with TRBJ1-1; 8 bases line up with TRBD1. In DNA form, the CDR3 reads TGTGCCAGCAGAAACAGGGGGTCGAACACTGAAGCTTTCTTT. Amino acid sequence: CASRNRGSNTEAFF.